Only a few counts were recorded for the clone carrying this TCR beta chain. The antigen is unknown. A much larger clone lies a single base off, so this may be a read error. Next came a second PCR, run for about 7 to 12 cycles, which used a sample-barcoded 5' primer along with a J-beta primer mix. Tags on each cDNA molecule came from a template-switch adaptor with 12 random nucleotides. Each sample yielded at least 3 million CDR3-containing paired-end reads. Each CDR3 protein gets one entry after TCRdb re-called the 5' RACE reads with MiXCR. The sample holds some 690,000 distinct CDR3 sequences; 20% to 25% are singletons and the top ten take around a fifth. CDR3 length: 11 residues. The V gene end was trimmed by 4 bases and the J gene end by 11 bases; junction bases not matched to a gene: 6. The germline V gene encodes CDR1 SQVTM and CDR2 ANQGSEA. Peripheral blood samples of 9 to 10 milliliters were drawn from each donor.

This sample is drawn from a study of blood T cells in healthy people across ages. Study observations and caveats: Getting older went along with TCR beta diversity per million T cells dropping roughly linearly.

Sample: blood. This chain uses TRBV29-1 with TRBJ2-3; TRBD1 aligns across 7 bases. The TCR comes from a man in his 70s in good health. The CDR3 loop reads CSVVPGGRQYF. In DNA, the CDR3 is TGCAGCGTTGTTCCAGGGGGTAGGCAGTATTTT.